This T cell receptor beta chain comes out of a study of beta chain features in type 1 diabetes. The authors reverse transcribed all of the isolated RNA, so sequencing captured expressed TCRB transcripts. Clones were read by immunoSEQ multiplex PCR, and TCRdb kept only the in-frame ones, dropping some. The top ten clones hold about 0.097% of a sample with under 800,000 clones, around 15% of them seen once. The study, taken as a whole, reports: Within each of all four CD4+ subsets, Type 1 diabetes patients had TCRB CDR3s that were moderately but significantly shorter.

The germline CDR1 and CDR2 sequences are LGHNA and YSLEER. This CDR3 region has 17 residues. Trimming took 2 bases from V and 4 from J, leaving 20 bases between them. This clone has a handful of counts. Its antigen is not known. CD45RO/CCR7/CD25/CD127/CD95/CD27 separated CD4+ naive, central memory, regulatory and stem cell-like memory cells by sorting. The clonotype originates from a young man in good health. The sample was naive CD4+ T cells from blood. The J gene is TRBJ1-2, the V gene TRBV4-3; D ambiguous. This chain's CDR3 is CASSQPGRRSTSYGYTF. The DNA of the CDR3 is TGCGCCAGCAGCCAACCTGGTCGCAGATCGACTAGCTATGGCTACACCTTC.